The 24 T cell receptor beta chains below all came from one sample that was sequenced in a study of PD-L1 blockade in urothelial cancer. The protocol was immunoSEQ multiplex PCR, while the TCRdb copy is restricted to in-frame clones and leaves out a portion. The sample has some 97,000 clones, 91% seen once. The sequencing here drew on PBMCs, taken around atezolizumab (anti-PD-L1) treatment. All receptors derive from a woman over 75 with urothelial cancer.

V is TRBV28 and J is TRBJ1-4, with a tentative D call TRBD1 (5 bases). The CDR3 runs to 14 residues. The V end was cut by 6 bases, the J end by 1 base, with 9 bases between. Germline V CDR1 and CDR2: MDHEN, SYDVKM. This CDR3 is CASSPGGTNEKLFF. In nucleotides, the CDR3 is TGTGCCAGCAGCCCGGGGGGAACTAATGAAAAACTGTTTTTT.

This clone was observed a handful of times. DNA of the CDR3: TGTGCCAGCAGTTTACTGAACACCGGGGAGCTGTTTTTT. This gives the protein CASSLLNTGELFF. V gene TRBV27 combines with J gene TRBJ2-2, with D uncertain. CDR1 and CDR2 from the germline V gene are MNHEY and SMNVEV (reference sequence). CDR3 length: 13 amino acids. V lost 2 bases to trimming and J lost 1 base, with 2 bases between them.

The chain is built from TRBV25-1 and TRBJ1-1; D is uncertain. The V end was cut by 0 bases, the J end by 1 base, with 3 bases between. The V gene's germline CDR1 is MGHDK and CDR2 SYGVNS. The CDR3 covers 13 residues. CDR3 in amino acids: CASSEYRNTEAFF. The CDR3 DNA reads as TGTGCCAGCAGTGAATACCGGAACACTGAAGCTTTCTTT.

The CDR3 is CASSMGLAATDTQYF. The DNA for the CDR3 is TGTGCCAGTAGTATGGGACTAGCGGCCACAGATACGCAGTATTTT. The genes are TRBV19 and TRBJ2-3, with 11 bases fitting TRBD2. V gave up 3 bases and J gave up 2 bases; unmatched junction bases: 1. Per the germline V gene, CDR1 is LNHDA and CDR2 is SQIVND (reference sequence). The CDR3 runs to 15 residues.

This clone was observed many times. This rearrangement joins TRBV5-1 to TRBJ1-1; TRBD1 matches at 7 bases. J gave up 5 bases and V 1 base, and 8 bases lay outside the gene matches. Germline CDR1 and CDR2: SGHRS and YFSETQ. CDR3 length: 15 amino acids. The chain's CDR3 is CASSLQSGGRTEAFF. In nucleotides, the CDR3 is TGCGCCAGCAGCTTGCAATCAGGGGGAAGGACTGAAGCTTTCTTT.

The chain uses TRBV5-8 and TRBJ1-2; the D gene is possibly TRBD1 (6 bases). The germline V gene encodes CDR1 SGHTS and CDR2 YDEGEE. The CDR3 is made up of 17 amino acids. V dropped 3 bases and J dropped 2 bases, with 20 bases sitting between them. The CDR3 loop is CASSSWGTQDQNYGYTF. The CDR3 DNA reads TGTGCCAGCAGCTCATGGGGGACACAGGATCAAAACTATGGCTACACCTTC. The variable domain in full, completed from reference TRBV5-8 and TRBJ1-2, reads EAGVTQSPTHLIKTRGQQATLRCSPISGHTSVYWYQQALGLGLQFLLWYDEGEERNRGNFPPRFSGRQFPNYSSELNVNALELEDSALYLCASSSWGTQDQNYGYTFGSGTRLTVV.

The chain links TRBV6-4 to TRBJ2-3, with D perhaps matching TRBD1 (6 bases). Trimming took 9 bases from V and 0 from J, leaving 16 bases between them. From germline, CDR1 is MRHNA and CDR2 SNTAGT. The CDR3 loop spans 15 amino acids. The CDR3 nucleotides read TGTGCCAGACAGGGACAAATCCCTAGCACAGATACGCAGTATTTT. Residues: CARQGQIPSTDTQYF.

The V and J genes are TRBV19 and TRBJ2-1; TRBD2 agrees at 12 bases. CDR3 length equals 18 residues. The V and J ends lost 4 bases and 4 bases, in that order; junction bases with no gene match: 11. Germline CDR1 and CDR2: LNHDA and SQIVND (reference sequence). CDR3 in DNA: TGTGCCAGTAGTAAGTCTAGCGGGAGGGCCGCTTTATACAATGAGCAGTTCTTC. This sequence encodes CASSKSSGRAALYNEQFF. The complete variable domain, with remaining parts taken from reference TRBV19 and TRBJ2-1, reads DGGITQSPKYLFRKEGQNVTLSCEQNLNHDAMYWYRQDPGQGLRLIYYSQIVNDFQKGDIAEGYSVSREKKESFPLTVTSAQKNPTAFYLCASSKSSGRAALYNEQFFGPGTRLTVL.

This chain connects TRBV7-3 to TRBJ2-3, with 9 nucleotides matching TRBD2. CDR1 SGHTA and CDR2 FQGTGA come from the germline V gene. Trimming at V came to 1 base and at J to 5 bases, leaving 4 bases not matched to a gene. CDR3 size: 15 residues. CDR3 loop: CASSLMLLAGDTQYF. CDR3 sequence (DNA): TGTGCCAGCAGCTTAATGTTACTAGCGGGAGATACGCAGTATTTT.

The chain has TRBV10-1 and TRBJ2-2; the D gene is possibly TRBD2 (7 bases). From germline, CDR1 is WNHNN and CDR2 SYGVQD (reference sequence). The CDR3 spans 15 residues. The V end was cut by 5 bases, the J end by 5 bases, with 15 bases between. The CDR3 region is CASSSEGGRTGELFF. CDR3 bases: TGCGCCAGCAGTTCGGAGGGGGGGAGGACCGGGGAGCTGTTTTTT.

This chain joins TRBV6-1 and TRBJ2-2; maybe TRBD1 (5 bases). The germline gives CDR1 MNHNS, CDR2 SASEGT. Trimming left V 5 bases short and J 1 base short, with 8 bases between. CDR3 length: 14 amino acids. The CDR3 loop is CASSLQENTGELFF. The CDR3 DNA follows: TGTGCCAGCAGTCTACAGGAGAACACCGGGGAGCTGTTTTTT.

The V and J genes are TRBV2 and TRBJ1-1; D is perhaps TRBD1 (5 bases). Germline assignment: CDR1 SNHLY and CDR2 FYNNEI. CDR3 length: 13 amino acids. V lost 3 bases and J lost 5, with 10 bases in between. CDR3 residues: CASSDRVYTEAFF. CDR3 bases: TGTGCCAGCAGTGACAGGGTATATACTGAAGCTTTCTTT.

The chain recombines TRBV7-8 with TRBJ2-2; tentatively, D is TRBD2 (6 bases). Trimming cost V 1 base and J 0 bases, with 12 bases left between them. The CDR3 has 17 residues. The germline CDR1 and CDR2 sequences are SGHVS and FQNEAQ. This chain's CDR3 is CASSLVFAGTNTGELFF. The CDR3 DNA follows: TGTGCCAGCAGCTTAGTATTTGCGGGAACGAACACCGGGGAGCTGTTTTTT.

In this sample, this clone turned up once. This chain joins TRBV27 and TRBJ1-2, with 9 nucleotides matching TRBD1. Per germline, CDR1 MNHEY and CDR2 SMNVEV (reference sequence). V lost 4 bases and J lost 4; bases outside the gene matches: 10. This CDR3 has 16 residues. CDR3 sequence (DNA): TGTGCCAGCAGTTCCGAGCCGGGACAGGGTTCCTATGGCTACACCTTC. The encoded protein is CASSSEPGQGSYGYTF.

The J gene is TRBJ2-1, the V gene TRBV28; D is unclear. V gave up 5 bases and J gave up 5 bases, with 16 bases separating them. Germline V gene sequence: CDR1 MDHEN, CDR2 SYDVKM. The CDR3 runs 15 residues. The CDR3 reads CASSPSWPQNNEQFF. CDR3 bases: TGTGCCAGCAGTCCCTCCTGGCCCCAAAACAATGAGCAGTTCTTC.

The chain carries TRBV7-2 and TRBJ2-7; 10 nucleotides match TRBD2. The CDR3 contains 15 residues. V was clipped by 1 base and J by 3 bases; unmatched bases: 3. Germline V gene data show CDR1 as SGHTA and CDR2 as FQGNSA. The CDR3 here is CASSLGTSGDYEQYF. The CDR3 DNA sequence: TGTGCCAGCAGCTTAGGGACTAGCGGTGACTACGAGCAGTACTTC.

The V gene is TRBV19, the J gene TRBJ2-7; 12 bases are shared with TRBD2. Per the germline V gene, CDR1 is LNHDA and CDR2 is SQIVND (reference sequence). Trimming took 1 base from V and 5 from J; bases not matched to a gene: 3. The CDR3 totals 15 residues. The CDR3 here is CASSIGWTSGNEQYF. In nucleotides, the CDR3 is TGTGCCAGTAGTATAGGCTGGACTAGCGGGAACGAGCAGTACTTC.

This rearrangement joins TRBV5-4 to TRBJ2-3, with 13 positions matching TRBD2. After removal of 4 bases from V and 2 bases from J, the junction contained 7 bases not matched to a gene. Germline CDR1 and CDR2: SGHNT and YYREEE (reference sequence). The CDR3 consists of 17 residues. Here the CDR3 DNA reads TGTGCCAGCAGCCGAAGGACTAGCGGGAGAATCACAGATACGCAGTATTTT. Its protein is CASSRRTSGRITDTQYF.

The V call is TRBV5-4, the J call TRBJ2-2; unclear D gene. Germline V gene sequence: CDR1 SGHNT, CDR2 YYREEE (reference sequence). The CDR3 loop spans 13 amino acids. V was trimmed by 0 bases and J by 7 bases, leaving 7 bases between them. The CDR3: CASSLGAVGELFF. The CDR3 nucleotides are TGTGCCAGCAGCTTGGGGGCTGTCGGGGAGCTGTTTTTT.

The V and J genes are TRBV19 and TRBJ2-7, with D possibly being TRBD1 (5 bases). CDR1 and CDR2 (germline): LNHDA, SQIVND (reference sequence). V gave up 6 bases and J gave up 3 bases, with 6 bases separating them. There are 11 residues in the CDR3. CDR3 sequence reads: CASRTDYEQYF. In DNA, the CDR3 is TGTGCCAGTAGGACAGACTACGAGCAGTACTTC.

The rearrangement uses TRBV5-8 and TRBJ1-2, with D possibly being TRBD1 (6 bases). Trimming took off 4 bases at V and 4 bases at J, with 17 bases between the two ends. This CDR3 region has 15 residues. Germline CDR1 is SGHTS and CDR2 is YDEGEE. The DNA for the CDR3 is TGTGCCAGCAGCGACCCGAGGGGGACCACCTATGGCTACACCTTC. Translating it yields CASSDPRGTTYGYTF.

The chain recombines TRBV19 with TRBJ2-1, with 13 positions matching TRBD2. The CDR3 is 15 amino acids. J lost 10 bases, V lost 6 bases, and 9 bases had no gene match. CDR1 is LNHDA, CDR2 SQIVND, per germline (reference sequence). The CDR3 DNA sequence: TGTGCCAGTAGCTCGGGACTAGCGGGATTCGGGGAGCAGTTCTTC. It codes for CASSSGLAGFGEQFF.

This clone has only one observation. DNA of the CDR3: TGTGCCTGGACATGGACGGGAAATATGAACACTGAAGCTTTCTTT. Encoded protein: CAWTWTGNMNTEAFF. The V call is TRBV30, the J call TRBJ1-1; D is undetermined. CDR3 size: 15 residues. Between the trimmed V and J ends, which lost 4 bases and 0 bases, there was a span of 15 bases. Germline assignment: CDR1 GTSNPN and CDR2 SVGIG (reference sequence).

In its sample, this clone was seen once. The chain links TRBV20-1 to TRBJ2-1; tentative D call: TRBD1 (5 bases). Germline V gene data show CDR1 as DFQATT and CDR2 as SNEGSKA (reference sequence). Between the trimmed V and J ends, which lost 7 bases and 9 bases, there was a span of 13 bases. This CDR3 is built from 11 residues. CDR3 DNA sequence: TGCAGTGTCCCGGACATAGGTGAGCAGTTCTTC. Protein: CSVPDIGEQFF.